The T cell receptor (beta chain) under discussion was sequenced for a study of blood T cells in healthy people across ages. Only one count was recorded for this clonotype. Its antigen is not identified. The CDR3 totals 13 residues. Total RNA extraction produced at least 5 micrograms (per sample) for the study. Whole-study findings and limits: Naive CD4+ cells and diversity were both higher in long-lived donors than in aged donors.

The authors ran a second PCR of 7 to 11 cycles using a sample-barcoded 5' primer and a J-beta primer mix. TCRdb reprocessed the 5' RACE reads with MiXCR, giving one entry per CDR3 protein. The table has hundreds of thousands of distinct CDR3 sequences, roughly 20% seen once. The clonotype comes from a man aged 65 to 85 in good health. Sequencing used blood. This sequence joins TRBV12-3 or TRBV12-4 and TRBJ2-7, with a tentative D call TRBD1 (6 bases). The J call could be wrong; TRBJ2-5 is a better fit for the DNA end. The CDR3 DNA is TGTGCCAGCAGTATCAGGGGTACAGAGACCCAGTACTTC. Translating it yields CASSIRGTETQYF.